This T cell receptor (beta chain) is drawn from a study of memory CD4+ T cells and cytomegalovirus serostatus. Whole-study findings and limits: Each of 55 to 80 CMV-associated TCRbeta sequences occurred in one to five individuals. Suggested: most of the CMV-linked TCR signature lies in CD4+ memory cells.

Sequencing was performed with immunoSEQ multiplex PCR; in TCRdb, only in-frame clones are kept and a portion is missing. The sample records around 33,000 clones, under 80% being singletons. This clone appeared a single time. The antigen is undetermined. Single viable CD3+CD4+CD8-CD45RO+ cells were sorted as the memory CD4+ T cells. CMV serostatus came from serum IgG against pp150, pp28, p38, p52. The specimen was memory CD4+ T cells from blood. The sequence was collected from an adult in good health and CMV-seronegative. Some clones in this sample may be carry-over from other donors' samples.

The CDR3 spells CASSPGVGGPHEQFF. CDR3 nucleotide sequence: TGTGCCAGCAGCCCGGGCGTGGGGGGACCACATGAGCAGTTCTTC. The rearrangement joins TRBV5-4 to TRBJ2-1; D is perhaps TRBD2 (6 bases). Trimming took 4 bases from V and 8 from J, leaving 19 bases between them. Germline V gives CDR1 SGHNT, CDR2 YYREEE (reference sequence). The CDR3 is made up of 15 amino acids.